The clone carrying this T cell receptor (beta chain) was detected only a few times. The antigen is not known. These data come from a study of regulatory T cells in long-lasting Graves disease. Regarding the study as a whole: Newly diagnosed disease favored TRBV20-1 and TRBJ2-1 over persistent disease.

The CDR3 is 15 amino acids. CDR1 and CDR2 (germline): MDHEN, SYDVKM. Germline trimming cut 6 bases from V and 0 bases from J; bases unmatched to any gene: 6. Time point denoted: newly diagnosed GD, antithyroid drugs for less than 3 months. The TCR library used RNA extracted from PBMCs. Graves' disease diagnosis used American Thyroid Association guidelines. Construction of TCR beta libraries relied on iRepertoire HTBI primers and on Arm-PCR targeting CDR3 regions. TCRdb reanalysed the multiplex PCR reads using MiXCR and keeps one entry per CDR3 protein. The profile shows about 620,000 distinct CDR3 sequences, around 15% of them singletons. The sample was also linked to a second study, of T cells in Graves' hyperthyroidism and ophthalmopathy. As reported in that work: Each patient was aged 18 to 65 and had newly diagnosed hyperthyroidism of under 2 months' duration. A set of HTBI primers served as the primers for a first-round RT-PCR of the TCR CDR3.

This chain links TRBV28 with TRBJ2-3; 7 nucleotides align to TRBD1. The receptor comes from a woman aged 25-40 years with Graves disease. The sequencing used peripheral blood mononuclear cells (PBMCs), collected at new diagnosis, from a patient treated with antithyroid drugs. For the CDR3, the DNA is TGTGCCAGCAGCCGGGACAGCCCTAGCACAGATACGCAGTATTTT. Its translation: CASSRDSPSTDTQYF.